This T cell receptor (beta chain) was sequenced in a study of CD8 T cells in Susac syndrome. Study-level points and caveats: The authors found no clonal expansion in Susac syndrome CD4+ T cell repertoires.

RNA in amounts of about 0.5 to 1 ug was reverse transcribed with random hexamers. TCRdb re-analysed the immunoSEQ multiplex PCR reads in MiXCR, keeping a single row per CDR3 protein. The data show about 240,000 distinct CDR3 sequences, about 96% seen once. Germline CDR1 and CDR2: MDHEN and SYDVKM. With 6 bases removed from V and 1 base from J, the gap between germline ends came to 13 bases. The CDR3 sequence is 14 residues long. A remark on this clonotype: What it binds is unknown.

The receptor's source is a human donor with Susac syndrome. Sequencing input: CD4+ T cells from PBMCs. The V and J genes are TRBV28 and TRBJ2-7; perhaps TRBD2 as D (6 bases). The CDR3 here is CASSLRLGSYEQYF. CDR3 coding DNA: TGTGCCAGCAGCCTACGACTAGGATCCTACGAGCAGTACTTC.